The TCR beta chain described here comes from a study of spatial heterogeneity in lung cancer. TCRdb re-called the 5' RACE reads through MiXCR, storing one row per CDR3 protein. Of around 110,000 distinct CDR3 sequences listed, 9.5% to 15% are singletons. Time point specified: blood at routine non-recurrence follow-up after resection. TCRs were sequenced from unsorted whole RNA of tumor, nontumor lung or PBMC. In this sample, this clonotype turned up many times. The CDR3 is 14 amino acids. Per the germline V gene, CDR1 is KGHSH and CDR2 is LQKENI. V shed 4 bases, J shed 4 bases, and the junction held 4 bases outside the gene matches.

The sequence was collected from a male donor with early-stage non-small cell lung cancer. The sequencing here drew on PBMCs, taken at follow-up. The chain combines TRBV18 with TRBJ2-5; 9 nucleotides line up with TRBD1. The CDR3 here is CASSQDRGPETQYF. CDR3 nucleotide sequence: TGTGCCAGCTCACAGGACAGGGGTCCAGAGACCCAGTACTTC.